These 25 T cell receptor beta chains came from one sample sequenced in a study of blood T cells in healthy people across ages. It was with a sample-barcoded 5' primer and a J-beta primer mix that a second PCR of roughly 7 to 12 cycles was run. TCRdb redid the calling of the 5' RACE reads with MiXCR, one entry per CDR3 protein. The sample comprises about 780,000 distinct CDR3 sequences, roughly 46% of which are singletons, and approximately 18% rests with the top ten. Sequences were obtained from blood. These TCRs come from a man at least 80 years old in good health.

The chain recombines TRBV20-1 with TRBJ2-3, with TRBD2 as a possible D gene (6 bases). V was clipped by 0 bases and J by 0 bases, with 19 bases between them. The CDR3 spans 18 residues. Germline lookup yields CDR1 DFQATT and CDR2 SNEGSKA (reference sequence). In DNA form, the CDR3 reads TGCAGTGCTAGAGATCTACTTAGAAGCGGAGGGAGCACAGATACGCAGTATTTT. Protein sequence: CSARDLLRSGGSTDTQYF.

The chain combines TRBV4-1 with TRBJ1-5; no firm D call. Per germline, CDR1 MGHRA and CDR2 YSYEKL. With 0 bases removed from V and 4 bases from J, the gap between germline ends came to 10 bases. CDR3 length equals 15 residues. CDR3 coding DNA: TGCGCCAGCAGCCAAGATGCTAGGGATAATCAGCCCCAGCATTTT. Translated: CASSQDARDNQPQHF.

This clonotype was detected ten times or more. This chain links TRBV11-2 with TRBJ2-3, with no clear D. V was cut by 0 bases and J by 2 bases, with 6 bases left in between. The CDR3 spans 14 residues. Germline lookup yields CDR1 SGHAT and CDR2 FQNNGV. DNA of the CDR3: TGTGCCAGCAGCTTAGATCTCGCCACAGATACGCAGTATTTT. It translates to CASSLDLATDTQYF.

The V and J genes are TRBV20-1 and TRBJ2-7; 12 bases fit TRBD1. The CDR3 has 15 residues. J lost 4 bases, V lost 3 bases, and 7 bases had no gene match. Germline V lookup: CDR1 DFQATT, CDR2 SNEGSKA (reference sequence). The CDR3 nucleotides are TGCAGTGCTAGCCAACCGGGACAGGGGGCTTACGAGCAGTACTTC. Its protein is CSASQPGQGAYEQYF.

This clonotype was counted a few times. The gene calls are TRBV12-3 or TRBV12-4 and TRBJ2-2; D is ambiguous. Trimming left V 1 base short and J 6 bases short, with 9 bases between. The CDR3 is 14 amino acids. The CDR3 nucleotides read TGTGCCAGCAGTTTAGGCGTTCCGGCCGGGGAGCTGTTTTTT. It is translated as CASSLGVPAGELFF.

CDR3 residues: CASSAGRQGNEKLFF. The DNA for the CDR3 is TGTGCCAGCAGCGCCGGGAGGCAGGGGAATGAAAAACTGTTTTTT. The gene calls are TRBV25-1 and TRBJ1-4; possible D gene TRBD1, 6 bases. CDR1 and CDR2 from the germline V gene are MGHDK and SYGVNS. This CDR3 comprises 15 residues. The V and J ends lost 6 bases and 5 bases respectively, with 16 bases between them.

About this clonotype itself: A much larger clone lies a single base off, so this may be a read error. The chain links TRBV9 to TRBJ2-1; 9 bases map to TRBD1. CDR3 size: 15 residues. Germline V CDR1 and CDR2: SGDLS, YYNGEE. The CDR3 region is CTSSPGGQGGREQFF. DNA for the CDR3: TGTACCAGCAGCCCAGGGGGACAGGGCGGGAGAGAGCAGTTCTTC.

The rearrangement uses TRBV5-1 and TRBJ2-2; D gene ambiguous. Trimming left V 7 bases short and J 1 base short, with 14 bases between. The CDR3 consists of 15 residues. Germline CDR1 reads SGHRS; CDR2 reads YFSETQ. Here the CDR3 reads CASGPPEWNTGELFF. The DNA of the CDR3 is TGCGCCAGCGGTCCCCCGGAATGGAACACCGGGGAGCTGTTTTTT.

This clonotype showed up just a few times. The chain employs TRBV7-3 and TRBJ2-1; TRBD1 agrees at 9 bases. Germline V lookup: CDR1 SGHTA, CDR2 FQGTGA. J was trimmed by 3 bases and V by 1 base; bases with no gene match: 4. This CDR3 has 16 residues. The CDR3 sequence is CASSLIGTGNYNEQFF. The CDR3 DNA sequence: TGTGCCAGCAGCTTAATTGGGACAGGGAACTACAATGAGCAGTTCTTC.

The V and J genes are TRBV19 and TRBJ2-1, with D perhaps TRBD2 (5 bases). CDR3 size: 14 residues. Germline V gene lookup returns CDR1 LNHDA and CDR2 SQIVND (reference sequence). Trimming took 4 bases from V and 4 from J, leaving 11 bases between them. The CDR3: CASSTGRVYNEQFF. The CDR3 nucleotides are TGTGCCAGTAGTACCGGGCGGGTGTACAATGAGCAGTTCTTC.

The chain employs TRBV29-1 and TRBJ1-2; D is perhaps TRBD1 (6 bases). V lost 2 bases to trimming and J lost 4 bases, with 17 bases between them. The CDR3 is 15 amino acids. The germline V gene encodes CDR1 SQVTM and CDR2 ANQGSEA. The CDR3 bases are TGCAGCGTTGAAAAGCCACAGGGCGGGACCTATGGCTACACCTTC. It specifies CSVEKPQGGTYGYTF.

The chain has TRBV2 and TRBJ1-1, with no clear D. This CDR3 comprises 13 residues. V was pared by 4 bases and J by 1 base, with 7 bases between. The germline gives CDR1 SNHLY, CDR2 FYNNEI. CDR3 DNA: TGTGCCAGCAGTGTGACCCCGAACACTGAAGCTTTCTTT. Its protein product is CASSVTPNTEAFF.

This sequence joins TRBV7-8 and TRBJ1-1; D is unclear. This CDR3 contains 13 residues. The germline V gene has CDR1 SGHVS and CDR2 FQNEAQ. V was trimmed by 5 bases and J by 4 bases, leaving 11 bases between them. The CDR3 protein is CASSVDGLTEAFF. CDR3 sequence (DNA): TGTGCCAGCAGCGTCGACGGACTCACTGAAGCTTTCTTT.

This clonotype was detected many times. This rearrangement joins TRBV27 to TRBJ2-5; no firm D call. From germline, CDR1 is MNHEY and CDR2 SMNVEV (reference sequence). This CDR3 contains 14 residues. V was shortened by 5 bases and J by 1 base, with 11 bases between the two germline ends. The CDR3 protein is CASSTQDLQETQYF. CDR3 coding DNA: TGTGCCAGCAGTACCCAGGACCTCCAAGAGACCCAGTACTTC.

The chain combines TRBV11-3 with TRBJ2-1; 12 bases align to TRBD2. The germline V gene has CDR1 SGHNT and CDR2 YENEEA. The CDR3 totals 14 residues. With V trimmed by 5 bases and J by 7 bases, 3 bases remained unmatched. The CDR3 sequence: CASSRTSGINEQFF. The CDR3 DNA reads as TGTGCCAGCAGCAGGACTAGCGGGATTAATGAGCAGTTCTTC.

This clonotype was detected ten times or more. V and J are TRBV19 and TRBJ2-7, with a weak D call TRBD2 (5 bases). CDR3 size: 15 residues. Germline CDR1 is LNHDA and CDR2 is SQIVND (reference sequence). V lost 5 bases and J 0 bases, leaving 14 bases between the germline ends. CDR3 DNA sequence: TGTGCCAGTAGTCCGGGGATATTTACCTCCTACGAGCAGTACTTC. This translates into CASSPGIFTSYEQYF.

This chain connects TRBV21-1 to TRBJ2-7. TRBV21-1 is assigned pseudogene status. CDR3 length equals 15 residues. The CDR3 DNA is TGTGCCAGCAGCCAGCCGAGCGGGAGCTCGGACGAGCAGTACTTC. It codes for CASSQPSGSSDEQYF.

This clonotype turned up a few times. This chain connects TRBV14 to TRBJ1-4; tentatively, D is TRBD2 (5 bases). TRBJ2-2 matches the DNA end more closely, so the J call is doubtful. The CDR3 is 14 amino acids. Germline loops: CDR1 SGHDN, CDR2 FVKESK. CDR3 in amino acids: CASSQVEGRSELFF. The CDR3, as DNA: TGTGCCAGCAGCCAAGTTGAGGGCCGTTCGGAGCTGTTTTTT.

V is TRBV6-5 and J is TRBJ1-1, with unresolved D. The V gene's germline CDR1 is MNHEY and CDR2 SVGAGI. This CDR3 spans 19 amino acids. Trimming pared 0 bases from V and 1 base from J, leaving 21 bases between. The CDR3 coding sequence is TGTGCCAGCAGTTACTCGTATCCCGGAACACTGGGATGGAACACTGAAGCTTTCTTT. It codes for CASSYSYPGTLGWNTEAFF.

A remark on this clonotype: A much more abundant neighbour one base away suggests this may be a read error. The genes are TRBV3-1 and TRBJ1-1; D unclear. Germline-derived CDR1 and CDR2 are LGHDT and YNNKEL (reference sequence). CDR3 length equals 12 residues. CDR3 sequence (DNA): TGTCCCAGCAGCCGCGGGGTGTCTGAAGCTTTCTTT. Amino acids: CPSSRGVSEAFF.

This sequence joins TRBV29-1 and TRBJ2-5; 9 positions agree with TRBD2. Germline loops: CDR1 SQVTM, CDR2 ANQGSEA. The V segment lost 4 bases and the J segment 3 bases; nucleotides outside the gene matches: 3. This CDR3 region has 13 residues. In DNA, the CDR3 is TGCAGCGTTGGTCTAGCGGGAAAAGAGACCCAGTACTTC. This gives the protein CSVGLAGKETQYF.

This clonotype came up a few times. V and J are TRBV5-1 and TRBJ2-1; 8 bases are a match to TRBD2. In germline, CDR1 is SGHRS, CDR2 YFSETQ. V was clipped by 3 bases and J by 8 bases; unmatched bases: 7. The CDR3 is 14 residues long. Written as DNA, the CDR3 is TGCGCCAGCAGCTCGGGACTAGTTATCGATGAGCAGTTCTTC. Its translation: CASSSGLVIDEQFF.

This clonotype showed up just once. One end of the junction varies from germline; a read error may be responsible. This chain uses TRBV5-1 with TRBJ2-7, with 13 bases identical to TRBD2. Germline assignment: CDR1 SGHRS and CDR2 YFSETQ. The CDR3 consists of 16 residues. CDR3 coding DNA: TGCGCCAGCAGCTTGGATGGACTAGCGGGAGCCTACGAGCAGAACTTC. It specifies CASSLDGLAGAYEQNF.

The rearrangement joins TRBV14 to TRBJ2-4, with D possibly matching TRBD1 (5 bases). The J call may be wrong; the DNA end is better matched by TRBJ2-7. The CDR3 is 13 amino acids. Per germline, CDR1 SGHDN and CDR2 FVKESK. The CDR3 loop is CASSQVRAGEQYF. The CDR3 DNA reads TGTGCCAGCAGCCAAGTCAGGGCAGGCGAGCAGTACTTC.

V and J are TRBV7-3 and TRBJ2-7; the match to TRBD1 covers 7 bases. Germline-derived CDR1 and CDR2 are SGHTA and FQGTGA. This CDR3 is built from 15 residues. V lost 0 bases, J lost 7 bases, and 9 bases stayed unmatched. CDR3 region: CASSLTADRASEQYF. CDR3 DNA sequence: TGTGCCAGCAGCTTAACTGCTGACAGGGCTAGTGAGCAGTACTTC.